The entry below gives a single T cell receptor beta chain sequence along with its context. Its antigen is unknown. MiXCR was run by TCRdb on the reads, yielding one entry per CDR3 protein. The table includes about 310,000 distinct CDR3 sequences, 25% detected once. This entry is derived from a study of T cell repertoires in cytomegalovirus infection. Overall study: Recently identified HLA-C-restricted CMV epitopes and well-studied HLA-B-restricted CMV epitopes were used by the study.

Study-level results: Cumulated frequencies of public TCR beta families served to identify carriers of CMV plus the relevant HLA.

Specimen: cultured PBMCs, collected from culture after CMV antigen stimulation. This sequence originates from a human donor in good health (CMV status not recorded). Some clones in this sample may be carry-over from other donors' samples.

The CDR3 region has the DNA TGCGCCAGCAGCCCGCAACAGGGGTTGGGTGGCTACACCTTC. Its translation: CASSPQQGLGGYTF. The chain recombines TRBV5-1 with TRBJ1-2; TRBD1 matches at 7 bases. CDR3 length equals 14 residues. V was pared by 4 bases and J by 7 bases, with 10 bases of the junction left unmatched. Germline V CDR1 and CDR2: SGHRS, YFSETQ.